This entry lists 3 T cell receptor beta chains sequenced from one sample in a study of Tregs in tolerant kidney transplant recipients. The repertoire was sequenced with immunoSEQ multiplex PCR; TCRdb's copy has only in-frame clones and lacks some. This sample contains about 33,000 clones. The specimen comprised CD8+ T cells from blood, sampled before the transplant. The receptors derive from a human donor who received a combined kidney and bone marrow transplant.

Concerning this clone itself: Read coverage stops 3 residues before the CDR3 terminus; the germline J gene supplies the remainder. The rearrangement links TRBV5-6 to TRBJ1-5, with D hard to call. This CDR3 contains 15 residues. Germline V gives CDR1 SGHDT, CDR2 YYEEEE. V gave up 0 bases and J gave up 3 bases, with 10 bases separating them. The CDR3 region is CASSLGASFNQPQHF. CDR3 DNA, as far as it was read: TGTGCCAGCAGCTTGGGTGCCAGTTTCAATCAGCCC.

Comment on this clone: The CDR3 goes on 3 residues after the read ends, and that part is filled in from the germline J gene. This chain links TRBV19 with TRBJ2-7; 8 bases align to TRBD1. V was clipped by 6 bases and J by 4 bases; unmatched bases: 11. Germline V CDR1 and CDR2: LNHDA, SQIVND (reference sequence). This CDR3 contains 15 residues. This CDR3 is CASSITGQDPYEQYF. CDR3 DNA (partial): TGTGCCAGTAGCATAACGGGACAGGACCCTTACGAG.

The CDR3 sequence: CAITGTGDEQYF. The CDR3 bases that were read are TGTGCCATCACCGGGACAGGGGACGAG. V gene TRBV7-9 combines with J gene TRBJ2-7, with 10 bases identical to TRBD1. The sequence runs out 3 residues before the end of the CDR3; the remainder is reconstructed from the germline J gene. This CDR3 is built from 12 residues. Germline V lookup: CDR1 SEHNR, CDR2 FQNEAQ (reference sequence). Trimming took 10 bases from V and 5 from J; bases not matched to a gene: 5. Complete variable domain (other parts from reference TRBV7-9 and TRBJ2-7): DTGVSQNPRHKITKRGQNVTFRCDPISEHNRLYWYRQTLGQGPEFLTYFQNEAQLEKSRLLSDRFSAERPKGSFSTLEIQRTEQGDSAMYLCAITGTGDEQYFGPGTRLTVT.